These 20 T cell receptor beta chains were all obtained from the same sample, sequenced in a study of T cells in women clearing cervical HPV infection. Method: immunoSEQ multiplex PCR; TCRdb's copy keeps in-frame clones and lacks some. This repertoire includes 30,000 or so clones. The sample taken for sequencing was blood buffy coat. The receptors shown here come from a woman between 18 and 75 years old with a cervical HPV16 infection that either progressed to CIN3+ or cleared (not recorded which).

Concerning this clone itself: The CDR3 end is not reached by the read, which stops 3 residues before it; the germline J gene fills it in. This chain links TRBV19 with TRBJ2-7; 8 bases match TRBD1. Germline-derived CDR1 and CDR2 are LNHDA and SQIVND (reference sequence). V was clipped by 5 bases and J by 3 bases; unmatched bases: 9. The CDR3 is 15 residues long. The CDR3 spells CASSLGQGAYYEQYF. CDR3 DNA, as far as it was read: TGTGCCAGTAGTTTGGGGCAGGGGGCTTACTACGAG.

Notes on this clone: The read comes to an end 3 residues before the CDR3 does, leaving the germline J gene to fill in the end. V and J are TRBV5-1 and TRBJ2-1, with a weak D call TRBD2 (5 bases). The V end lost 2 bases, the J end lost 2 bases, and 14 bases lay between the germline ends. The CDR3 sequence is 16 residues long. The V gene's germline CDR1 is SGHRS and CDR2 YFSETQ. The CDR3 is CASSLEGIAAYNEQFF. The covered CDR3 bases are TGCGCCAGCAGCTTAGAGGGCATTGCCGCCTACAATGAG.

Of note for this clone: The sequence runs out 3 residues before the end of the CDR3; the remainder is reconstructed from the germline J gene. V and J are TRBV20-1 and TRBJ2-5; 9 positions match TRBD2. In germline, CDR1 is DFQATT, CDR2 SNEGSKA (reference sequence). The CDR3 is made up of 17 amino acids. V trimming: 5 bases; J trimming: 2 bases; junction bases outside the gene matches: 15. CDR3 residues: CSAWGGTSPTLQETQYF. The DNA read from the CDR3 is TGCAGTGCTTGGGGGGGGACTAGCCCCACCTTACAAGAGACC.

Worth noting for this clone: Sequencing ends 3 residues short of the CDR3 end; the germline J gene provides the rest. The chain has TRBV7-2 and TRBJ2-3, with 9 bases identical to TRBD2. Trimming took 3 bases from V and 4 from J; bases not matched to a gene: 5. CDR3 size: 15 residues. CDR1 SGHTA and CDR2 FQGNSA come from the germline V gene. CDR3 amino acids: CASSLAGGPPDTQYF. The sequenced part of the CDR3 DNA is TGTGCCAGCAGCTTGGCGGGAGGGCCGCCAGATACG.

As concerns this clone: Sequencing ends 3 residues short of the CDR3 end; the germline J gene provides the rest. The V and J genes are TRBV10-3 and TRBJ2-3, with D perhaps matching TRBD1 (5 bases). V lost 6 bases and J 6 bases, leaving 16 bases between the germline ends. CDR1 ENHRY and CDR2 SYGVKD come from the germline V gene. The CDR3 runs 14 residues. The CDR3 loop reads CAIRPGKSVDTQYF. CDR3 DNA, as far as it was read: TGTGCCATCAGACCAGGGAAATCGGTGGATACG.

Points on this clone: Read coverage stops 3 residues before the CDR3 terminus; the germline J gene supplies the remainder. This chain connects TRBV2 to TRBJ2-1, with 7 bases that match TRBD1. After removal of 8 bases from V and 1 base from J, the junction contained 5 bases not matched to a gene. CDR1 is SNHLY and CDR2 is FYNNEI in the germline V gene. The CDR3 is 14 residues long. CDR3 loop: CASSPRGSYNEQFF. The covered CDR3 bases are TGTGCCAGCTCCCCCAGGGGGTCCTACAATGAG.

As for this clone: The read halts 3 residues ahead of the CDR3 end, with the missing end drawn from the germline J gene. The genes are TRBV7-2 and TRBJ2-3, with 8 bases matching TRBD2. Germline assignment: CDR1 SGHTA and CDR2 FQGNSA. The V and J ends lost 5 bases and 5 bases, in that order; junction bases with no gene match: 6. This CDR3 comprises 14 residues. CDR3 in amino acids: CASSQAGVIDTQYF. The covered CDR3 bases are TGTGCCAGCAGCCAAGCGGGAGTGATAGATACG.

Comment on this clone: The read gets to within 3 residues of the CDR3 end, and the germline J gene fills in the rest. The chain recombines TRBV20-1 with TRBJ2-1; 7 nucleotides line up with TRBD2. Germline V gene data show CDR1 as DFQATT and CDR2 as SNEGSKA (reference sequence). Trimming took 0 bases from V and 0 from J; bases not matched to a gene: 5. The CDR3 covers 16 residues. The part of the CDR3 DNA that was read is TGCAGTGCTAGAGATCCTAGGACTAGCTCCTACAATGAG. This encodes CSARDPRTSSYNE. The whole CDR3 region reads CSARDPRTSSYNEQFF.

With respect to this clone: The CDR3 end falls 3 residues outside the read, so it is completed with the germline J gene. This chain uses TRBV7-2 with TRBJ1-5; possible D gene TRBD1, 6 bases. The CDR3 contains 14 residues. The germline V gene has CDR1 SGHTA and CDR2 FQGNSA. Between the trimmed V and J ends, which lost 6 bases and 7 bases, there was a span of 16 bases. The CDR3 loop reads CASRDPRGAQPQHF. The CDR3 DNA, read in part, is TGTGCCAGCAGAGATCCCCGGGGGGCCCAGCCC.

Concerning this clone itself: Sequencing ends 3 residues short of the CDR3 end; the germline J gene provides the rest. The sample contains more than one DNA sequence encoding this CDR3. The chain carries TRBV30 and TRBJ1-2, with D possibly TRBD1 on 5 matching bases. This CDR3 is 11 amino acids long. In germline, CDR1 is GTSNPN, CDR2 SVGIG (reference sequence). CDR3 bases read: TGTGCCTGGAGTTGGGGCGGCGAC. This codes for CAWSWGGD. From start to end, the CDR3 is CAWSWGGDYTF.

CDR3 in amino acids: CASSYSPGQVSYEQYF. The sequenced part of the CDR3 DNA is TGTGCCAGCAGTTACTCACCAGGACAGGTCTCCTACGAG. The V and J genes are TRBV6-2 or TRBV6-3 and TRBJ2-7, with 7 bases fitting TRBD1. The read halts 3 residues ahead of the CDR3 end, with the missing end drawn from the germline J gene. The CDR3 loop spans 16 amino acids. Germline-derived CDR1 and CDR2 are MNHEY and SVGEGT. Trimming at V came to 0 bases and at J to 0 bases, leaving 5 bases not matched to a gene.

On this clone: The read gets to within 3 residues of the CDR3 end, and the germline J gene fills in the rest. This chain links TRBV19 with TRBJ2-2; 7 bases line up with TRBD2. The V gene's germline CDR1 is LNHDA and CDR2 SQIVND (reference sequence). The length of the CDR3 is 15 residues. The CDR3 sequence: CASGQGVGTNEKLFF. Incomplete CDR3 DNA: TGTGCCAGTGGGCAGGGTGTAGGGACTAATGAAAAG. The entire variable domain, with the rest obtained from reference TRBV19 and TRBJ2-2, is as follows: DGGITQSPKYLFRKEGQNVTLSCEQNLNHDAMYWYRQDPGQGLRLIYYSQIVNDFQKGDIAEGYSVSREKKESFPLTVTSAQKNPTAFYLCASGQGVGTNEKLFFGEGSRLTVL.

Comments on this clone: Coverage ceases 3 residues before the CDR3 finishes, and the germline J gene fills in the end. The chain carries TRBV19 and TRBJ2-7, with D possibly matching TRBD1 (5 bases). V gave up 7 bases and J gave up 3 bases, with 19 bases separating them. The CDR3 consists of 15 residues. CDR1 and CDR2 from the germline V gene are LNHDA and SQIVND (reference sequence). CDR3 DNA (partial): TGTGCCAGTAAAGAAGACAGTACGACATTCTACGAG. Amino acid sequence: CASKEDSTTFYE. The CDR3 reads in full as CASKEDSTTFYEQYF.

With respect to this clone: Coverage ceases 3 residues before the CDR3 finishes, and the germline J gene fills in the end. The chain carries TRBV2 and TRBJ1-4, with 8 bases aligning to TRBD1. The V gene's germline CDR1 is SNHLY and CDR2 FYNNEI. The length of the CDR3 is 14 residues. V lost 3 bases, J lost 8 bases, and 5 bases stayed unmatched. The covered CDR3 bases are TGTGCCAGCAGTGAGGACAGGGATGCGGAAAAA. Its translation: CASSEDRDAEK. The whole CDR3 protein is CASSEDRDAEKLFF.

Remarks on this clone: Read sequence stops 3 residues before the CDR3 end, and the germline J gene provides the missing end. The chain carries TRBV19 and TRBJ1-5; D is undetermined. The germline gives CDR1 LNHDA, CDR2 SQIVND (reference sequence). The CDR3 consists of 16 residues. The ends were cut back, 5 bases at V and 1 base at J, with 15 bases in the middle. CDR3 in amino acids: CASSSRGVGSNQPQHF. CDR3 DNA, as far as it was read: TGTGCCAGTAGTTCACGGGGTGTAGGGAGCAATCAGCCC.

A remark on this clone: With the read ending 3 residues before the CDR3 end, the germline J gene is used to fill in that end. This chain uses TRBV7-8 with TRBJ2-7, with TRBD1 matching over 8 bases. CDR3 length: 13 residues. V was pared by 5 bases and J by 6 bases, with 6 bases of the junction left unmatched. Germline V gives CDR1 SGHVS, CDR2 FQNEAQ. CDR3 in amino acids: CASSRTGIGEQYF. The CDR3 DNA, read in part, is TGTGCCAGCAGCAGGACAGGGATCGGCGAG.

The CDR3 DNA, read in part, is TGCAGTGCTAGTATTGTGACTAGCACAGATACG. It codes for CSASIVTSTDT. The full CDR3 is CSASIVTSTDTQYF. The chain is built from TRBV20-1 and TRBJ2-3, with D unclear. The read ends 3 residues before the CDR3 terminus; that terminus is restored from the germline J gene. Germline V CDR1 and CDR2: DFQATT, SNEGSKA (reference sequence). Trimming cost V 3 bases and J 0 bases, with 10 bases left between them. CDR3 length: 14 residues.

With respect to this clone: The CDR3 is cut off 3 residues early in the read; its end comes from the germline J gene. Other DNA sequences within the sample encode an identical CDR3. The chain joins TRBV5-1 to TRBJ2-5; the match to TRBD1 covers 7 bases. This CDR3 has 14 residues. Germline trimming cut 4 bases from V and 2 bases from J; bases unmatched to any gene: 5. Germline V gene lookup returns CDR1 SGHRS and CDR2 YFSETQ. The sequenced part of the CDR3 DNA is TGCGCCAGCAGCCAACGGGACAGTCAAGAGACC. Translated: CASSQRDSQET. The full-length CDR3 reads as CASSQRDSQETQYF.

Notes on this clone: With the read ending 3 residues before the CDR3 end, the germline J gene is used to fill in that end. The chain carries TRBV11-2 and TRBJ2-7; D might be TRBD1 or TRBD2, each matching 5 bases. V was pared by 6 bases and J by 3 bases, with 18 bases between. Germline-derived CDR1 and CDR2 are SGHAT and FQNNGV. CDR3 length equals 15 residues. CDR3 DNA (partial): TGTGCCAGCAGTTACCTCAGGTTGAGGGGCTACGAG. Its protein product is CASSYLRLRGYE. The whole CDR3 reads CASSYLRLRGYEQYF.

As for this clone: The read terminates 3 residues before the CDR3 end, so the remaining end is supplied by the germline J gene. The gene calls are TRBV20-1 and TRBJ2-3; possibly TRBD2 for D (6 bases). Germline V lookup: CDR1 DFQATT, CDR2 SNEGSKA (reference sequence). The CDR3 runs 13 residues. The germline V and J ends were trimmed by 7 bases and 0 bases, with 11 bases remaining between them. The CDR3 reads CSVLASSTDTQYF. The sequenced part of the CDR3 DNA is TGCAGTGTCCTAGCGTCTAGCACAGATACG.